The TCR beta chain described here comes from a study of vaccination and CD4 T cells after COVID-19. Study at large: The convalescents, six males and four females, included two who were Hispanic.

The germline V and J ends were trimmed by 4 bases and 1 base, with 7 bases remaining between them. Germline assignment: CDR1 ENHRY and CDR2 SYGVKD. The CDR3 totals 13 residues. An Oncomine TCR Beta short-read assay was used to sequence the DNA from cultured CD4+ T cells. TCRdb called the PCR reads again in MiXCR, with one record for every CDR3 protein. The repertoire holds roughly 13,000 distinct CDR3 sequences, roughly 56% seen once, with 18% in the top ten. With regard to this clonotype: Its antigen is unidentified.

The treatment denotes: approximately nine-day PBMC culture with coronavirus spike peptide pools or control peptides (ViraFEST assay). The source is a human donor who had recovered from COVID-19. The chain links TRBV10-3 to TRBJ1-1; a possible D gene is TRBD1 (6 bases). Sequenced: CD4+ T cells from blood, cultured in vitro. The CDR3 sequence is CAISVTGNTEAFF. CDR3 nucleotides: TGTGCCATCAGTGTGACAGGGAACACTGAAGCTTTCTTT.